These 18 T cell receptor beta chains were sequenced from one sample in a study of cytomegalovirus exposure and HLA in healthy donors. Amplification used 60 Vbeta primers and 13 Jbeta primers. The data were produced by immunoSEQ multiplex PCR, yet TCRdb's version contains in-frame clones alone and is incomplete. The table shows about 120,000 clones, with around 75% occurring only once. Sequencing was done on a sample of PBMCs. These receptors all come from a woman between 45 and 65 years old in good health and CMV-seropositive.

A single count supports this clone. This chain uses TRBV27 with TRBJ2-7; the match to TRBD1 covers 8 bases. Germline assignment: CDR1 MNHEY and CDR2 SMNVEV (reference sequence). The V gene end was trimmed by 9 bases and the J gene end by 5 bases; junction bases not matched to a gene: 18. The CDR3 is 16 residues long. As DNA, the CDR3 is TGTGCCAGTTCAGGGGGCTCACTAGGGCCGGCACACGAGCAGTACTTC. The encoded protein is CASSGGSLGPAHEQYF.

This clone was seen once. V and J are TRBV5-6 and TRBJ1-2; D may be TRBD1 (5 bases). Trimming shortened V by 4 bases and J by 6 bases, and 13 bases separated the two germline ends. CDR1 is SGHDT and CDR2 is YYEEEE in the germline V gene. The CDR3 is 13 residues long. CDR3 loop: CASSRPQENGYTF. The DNA of the CDR3 is TGTGCCAGCAGCCGACCACAGGAGAATGGCTACACCTTC. Full variable domain (outside the CDR3, taken from reference TRBV5-6 and TRBJ1-2): DAGVTQSPTHLIKTRGQQVTLRCSPKSGHDTVSWYQQALGQGPQFIFQYYEEEERQRGNFPDRFSGHQFPNYSSELNVNALLLGDSALYLCASSRPQENGYTFGSGTRLTVV.

The V call is TRBV7-2, the J call TRBJ2-1; 15 bases agree with TRBD2. Germline V gene sequence: CDR1 SGHTA, CDR2 FQGNSA. CDR3 size: 16 residues. Trimming at V came to 5 bases and at J to 7 bases, leaving 6 bases not matched to a gene. The CDR3 reads CASSPGGTSGRNEQFF. Here the CDR3 DNA reads TGTGCCAGCAGCCCAGGTGGGACTAGCGGGAGGAATGAGCAGTTCTTC.

This rearrangement joins TRBV4-3 to TRBJ2-5; 13 nucleotides line up with TRBD2. Germline V gene sequence: CDR1 LGHNA, CDR2 YSLEER. Trimming removed 0 bases from V and 4 bases from J; junction bases left unmatched: 5. This CDR3 has 17 amino acids. The CDR3 DNA reads TGCGCCAGCAGCCAAGACCGGACTAGCGGGGGTGGAGAGACCCAGTACTTC. This sequence encodes CASSQDRTSGGGETQYF.

The chain has TRBV9 and TRBJ2-7; 7 bases agree with TRBD2. Germline V gene data show CDR1 as SGDLS and CDR2 as YYNGEE. The J segment lost 3 bases and the V segment lost 0 bases, leaving 9 bases of the junction unmatched. The CDR3 sequence is 16 residues long. CDR3 DNA: TGTGCCAGCAGCGTAGGTCTGGGAGGGATAGGCTACGAGCAGTACTTC. Translating gives CASSVGLGGIGYEQYF.

The CDR3 nucleotides are TGTGCCATGAACGCCGACAGGGCACTCGAGCAGTACTTC. It specifies CAMNADRALEQYF. The V gene is TRBV10-3, the J gene TRBJ2-7, with TRBD1 identical over 7 bases. The CDR3 covers 13 residues. The junction had 11 bases not matched to a gene; V was cut back by 9 bases and J by 6 bases. Germline V gene lookup returns CDR1 ENHRY and CDR2 SYGVKD.

The chain employs TRBV5-4 and TRBJ2-7; no reliable D call. The germline V gene has CDR1 SGHNT and CDR2 YYREEE (reference sequence). Trimming took off 0 bases at V and 0 bases at J, with 7 bases between the two ends. The CDR3 length is 14 residues. CDR3 protein: CASSLEPSSYEQYF. The CDR3 nucleotides read TGTGCCAGCAGCTTGGAACCCAGCTCCTACGAGCAGTACTTC.

The chain links TRBV18 to TRBJ2-1; D is perhaps TRBD2 (6 bases). The CDR3 spans 15 residues. Trimming shortened V by 8 bases and J by 0 bases, and 14 bases separated the two germline ends. Germline CDR1 and CDR2: KGHSH and LQKENI. Written as DNA, the CDR3 is TGTGCCAGCACCGGGACTTACAACTCCTACAATGAGCAGTTCTTC. Its translation is CASTGTYNSYNEQFF.

This chain joins TRBV29-1 and TRBJ2-1; possibly TRBD1 for D (5 bases). Trimming removed 2 bases at V and 14 bases at J, with 19 bases between. This CDR3 region has 13 residues. Germline CDR1 and CDR2: SQVTM and ANQGSEA. In DNA, the CDR3 is TGCAGCGTTGAATTCGGGTTGCAGGGTCGGAAGTTCTTC. It translates to CSVEFGLQGRKFF.

This clone has only a few counts. This chain joins TRBV30 and TRBJ1-1; D unclear. The V and J ends lost 3 bases and 1 base respectively, with 9 bases between them. The CDR3 runs 13 residues. The germline CDR1 and CDR2 sequences are GTSNPN and SVGIG (reference sequence). This chain's CDR3 is CAWRETQNTEAFF. DNA for the CDR3: TGTGCCTGGAGGGAGACCCAGAACACTGAAGCTTTCTTT.

In regard to this clone: An end of the junction differs from the germline gene, which may be a read error. This chain links TRBV5-1 with TRBJ1-1, with a possible D match to TRBD1 (5 bases). The CDR3 has 13 residues. Germline V gene lookup returns CDR1 SGHRS and CDR2 YFSETQ. This CDR3 is CASSLAQGNEAFF. DNA for the CDR3: TGTGCCAGCAGCTTGGCTCAGGGTAATGAAGCTTTCTTT. The whole variable domain, filled in from reference TRBV5-1 and TRBJ1-1, reads KAGVTQTPRYLIKTRGQQVTLSCSPISGHRSVSWYQQTPGQGLQFLFEYFSETQRNKGNFPGRFSGRQFSNSRSEMNVSTLELGDSALYLCASSLAQGNEAFFGQGTRLTVV.

Only one count was recorded for this clone. The chain recombines TRBV30 with TRBJ2-1; weak D call: TRBD2 (5 bases). Germline values: CDR1 GTSNPN, CDR2 SVGIG (reference sequence). The CDR3 is made up of 12 amino acids. Trimming left V 5 bases short and J 6 bases short, with 11 bases between. For the CDR3, the DNA is TGTGCCTGGGGCGGGTTCACCAATGAGCAGTTCTTC. It translates to CAWGGFTNEQFF.

This clone was seen more than once but under ten times. V usage is TRBV7-2 and J usage is TRBJ1-1; a weak D match, TRBD1 (5 bases). Germline values: CDR1 SGHTA, CDR2 FQGNSA. V lost 3 bases and J 1 base, leaving 12 bases between the germline ends. The CDR3 is 15 amino acids. CDR3 region: CASSLAGRANTEAFF. CDR3 DNA: TGTGCCAGCAGCTTGGCGGGACGGGCGAACACTGAAGCTTTCTTT.

This clone was observed a handful of times. Its ends do not fully match the called genes, so a read error is possible. The chain uses TRBV7-9 and TRBJ2-2; D may be TRBD2 (5 bases). This CDR3 is built from 17 residues. The germline CDR1 and CDR2 sequences are SEHNR and FQNEAQ (reference sequence). CDR3 DNA: TGTTCCAGCAGCTTTATCGGAGGTCTAACCCTCGTCGGGGAGCTGTTTTTT. Its protein product is CSSSFIGGLTLVGELFF.

The V call is TRBV27, the J call TRBJ2-7, with a tentative D call TRBD1 (6 bases). V was pared by 0 bases and J by 0 bases, with 9 bases between. Germline CDR1 and CDR2: MNHEY and SMNVEV (reference sequence). This CDR3 spans 15 amino acids. The CDR3 spells CASSLSPRGSYEQYF. The CDR3, as DNA: TGTGCCAGCAGTTTATCCCCCAGGGGCTCCTACGAGCAGTACTTC.

This clone was counted only a few times. The V and J genes are TRBV7-2 and TRBJ2-1; 11 bases match TRBD1. The J segment lost 7 bases and the V segment lost 2 bases, leaving 7 bases of the junction unmatched. This CDR3 has 16 amino acids. Germline assignment: CDR1 SGHTA and CDR2 FQGNSA. The CDR3 sequence is CASSLPGQGAGNEQFF. The CDR3 bases are TGTGCCAGCAGCTTACCCGGACAGGGGGCGGGGAATGAGCAGTTCTTC.

Remarks on this clone: Other DNA variants within this sample encode the same CDR3. The chain employs TRBV19 and TRBJ1-2; TRBD1 matches 7 bases. The CDR3 has 13 amino acids. The J segment lost 4 bases and the V segment lost 2 bases, leaving 1 base of the junction unmatched. CDR1 is LNHDA, CDR2 SQIVND, per germline (reference sequence). CDR3 protein: CASSINRGYGYTF. Written as DNA, the CDR3 is TGTGCCAGTAGTATAAACAGGGGCTATGGCTACACCTTC.

The CDR3 protein is CASSQDIVQYTGELFF. The DNA of the CDR3 is TGCGCCAGCAGCCAAGATATTGTGCAGTACACCGGGGAGCTGTTTTTT. The chain joins TRBV4-1 to TRBJ2-2; D remains ambiguous. The germline V and J ends were trimmed by 0 bases and 3 bases, with 11 bases remaining between them. This CDR3 has 16 residues. Looked up from germline, CDR1 is MGHRA and CDR2 is YSYEKL.